This TCR beta chain was recorded in a study of beta chain features in type 1 diabetes. Of note for this clone: What it recognizes is unknown.

It was via CD45RO/CCR7/CD25/CD127/CD95/CD27 that CD4+ naive, central memory, regulatory and stem cell-like memory cells were sorted. Trimming left V 3 bases short and J 7 bases short, with 19 bases between. The CDR3 spans 15 residues. Germline-derived CDR1 and CDR2 are SGHRS and YFSETQ. Points from the study as a whole: For patients, the naive, central memory and Treg TCRB repertoires appeared more alike than for healthy donors. It was possible that PCR favored shorter templates, equally so in patients and controls. Shorter TCRB CDR3s, moderately but significantly so, marked every one of the four CD4+ subsets in Type 1 diabetes patients.

Every bit of the isolated RNA underwent reverse transcription, so sequencing read expressed TCRB transcripts. Data came from immunoSEQ multiplex PCR; TCRdb stores just in-frame clones and leaves some out. Seen here are some 640,000 clones, over 11% observed once, and the top ten hold approximately 0.042%. This chain uses TRBV5-1 with TRBJ1-2; D gene uncertain. This receptor was taken from a man in his late teens or twenties with type 1 diabetes. The sample was naive CD4+ T cells from blood. In nucleotides, the CDR3 is TGCGCCAGCAGCTCGACGGTAGCCCAAATCGGTGGCTACACCTTC. As protein: CASSSTVAQIGGYTF.